The 9 T cell receptor beta chains reported below all come from one sample, sequenced in a study of B cell selection in AIRE deficiency (dated by TCRdb to between 2018 and 2020). Library construction relied on the immunoSEQ multiplex PCR assay. TCRdb mirrors the immuneACCESS table, restricted to in-frame sequences. Some clones are absent from its copies; in checked studies, under half trace to an unresolved V gene, and the reason for the others is unknown. In this sample the table shows around 26,000 clones, over 80% of which occur a single time. Jointly, the top ten make up approximately 1% of the sample. For sorting, regulatory T cells were defined as CD4+CD25hiCD127low/negative cells. Sequenced sample: CD4+CD25+ Tregs sorted from PBMCs. Source of these receptors: a human donor in good health.

This chain links TRBV7-9 with TRBJ1-2, with a tentative D call TRBD1 (5 bases). V gave up 4 bases and J gave up 0 bases, with 9 bases separating them. The CDR3 length is 14 residues. The germline V gene has CDR1 SEHNR and CDR2 FQNEAQ (reference sequence). CDR3 residues: CASSSRGANYGYTF. The CDR3 DNA sequence: TGTGCCAGCAGCTCACGAGGGGCTAACTATGGCTACACCTTC.

V gene TRBV6-5 combines with J gene TRBJ1-6; D remains unclear. The germline V gene has CDR1 MNHEY and CDR2 SVGAGI. The CDR3 runs to 13 residues. The V end lost 3 bases, the J end lost 8 bases, and 8 bases lay between the germline ends. In nucleotides, the CDR3 is TGTGCCAGCAGTTATGACGGTTATTCACCCCTCCACTTT. Protein product: CASSYDGYSPLHF.

The chain combines TRBV2 with TRBJ1-1; no clear D gene. CDR3 length: 13 amino acids. Deletions cut 6 bases from V and 5 bases from J, with 13 bases between. CDR1 is SNHLY and CDR2 is FYNNEI in the germline V gene. The CDR3 DNA reads as TGTGCCAGCAGGACGGAGGGTGGGACTGAAGCTTTCTTT. Encoded protein: CASRTEGGTEAFF.

This chain links TRBV7-2 with TRBJ2-1; the D is unclear. Germline loops: CDR1 SGHTA, CDR2 FQGNSA. The CDR3 is 11 amino acids. V was pared by 8 bases and J by 14 bases, with 16 bases between. This chain's CDR3 is CASADRNREFF. The CDR3 DNA is TGTGCCAGCGCGGACCGCAACCGGGAGTTCTTC. Full variable domain (outside the CDR3, taken from reference TRBV7-2 and TRBJ2-1): GAGVSQSPSNKVTEKGKDVELRCDPISGHTALYWYRQSLGQGLEFLIYFQGNSAPDKSGLPSDRFSAERTGGSVSTLTIQRTQQEDSAVYLCASADRNREFFGPGTRLTVL.

The chain employs TRBV6-1 and TRBJ1-4; D not certain. Germline CDR1 is MNHNS and CDR2 is SASEGT. The length of the CDR3 is 15 residues. V dropped 2 bases and J dropped 7 bases, with 14 bases sitting between them. The CDR3 nucleotides are TGTGCCAGCAGTGAAATAGGGTTATCTGGTGAAAAACTGTTTTTT. Residues: CASSEIGLSGEKLFF.

The J gene is TRBJ2-2, the V gene TRBV10-2; 10 bases match TRBD2. With 3 bases clipped from V and 4 bases from J, the junction kept 11 bases outside the gene matches. Per germline, CDR1 WSHSY and CDR2 SAAADI. CDR3 length equals 18 residues. The CDR3 protein is CASSDNRGSGGATGELFF. The CDR3 DNA reads TGCGCCAGCAGTGATAATAGGGGAAGCGGGGGGGCCACCGGGGAGCTGTTTTTT.

This chain uses TRBV5-4 with TRBJ2-7; 8 bases match TRBD2. CDR1 SGHNT and CDR2 YYREEE come from the germline V gene (reference sequence). V trimming: 3 bases; J trimming: 5 bases; junction bases outside the gene matches: 4. The CDR3 loop spans 13 amino acids. The CDR3, as DNA: TGTGCCAGCAGCTGGACTAGCAGGGACGAGCAGTACTTC. It translates to CASSWTSRDEQYF.

This clone showed up just once. This chain links TRBV5-1 with TRBJ1-1; D is perhaps TRBD1 (5 bases). The germline V and J ends were trimmed by 4 bases and 5 bases, with 12 bases remaining between them. The CDR3 covers 13 residues. Per the germline V gene, CDR1 is SGHRS and CDR2 is YFSETQ. The CDR3 reads CASSPQGRTEAFF. The CDR3 DNA reads as TGCGCCAGCAGCCCTCAGGGAAGGACTGAAGCTTTCTTT.

The CDR3 here is CASSTDRGVLGSPLHF. Written as DNA, the CDR3 is TGTGCCAGCAGTACCGACAGGGGGGTATTGGGTTCACCCCTCCACTTT. The chain combines TRBV2 with TRBJ1-6; 9 nucleotides agree with TRBD1. V trimming: 5 bases; J trimming: 9 bases; junction bases outside the gene matches: 11. The germline CDR1 and CDR2 sequences are SNHLY and FYNNEI. The CDR3 extends over 16 amino acids.